These 18 T cell receptor beta chains were all obtained from the same sample, sequenced in a study of CD8 T cells in ankylosing spondylitis. TCRdb recomputed calls from the 5' RACE reads with MiXCR, one row per CDR3 protein. Of nearly 350,000 distinct CDR3 sequences in the sample, roughly 15% were seen once. Specimen: blood, either unsorted or a sorted T cell fraction (not recorded which). Receptors originate from a male donor with ankylosing spondylitis or in good health (not recorded which).

J is TRBJ2-7 and V is TRBV20-1, with D perhaps given as TRBD1 or TRBD2 (6 bases each). V was trimmed by 6 bases and J by 3 bases, leaving 18 bases between them. The length of the CDR3 is 14 residues. Germline V lookup: CDR1 DFQATT, CDR2 SNEGSKA (reference sequence). The CDR3 here is CSAPSEGGVYEQYF. CDR3 in DNA: TGCAGTGCCCCTAGCGAGGGGGGCGTCTACGAGCAGTACTTC.

The chain is built from TRBV5-1 and TRBJ1-2; weak D call: TRBD1 (5 bases). In germline, CDR1 is SGHRS, CDR2 YFSETQ. Between the trimmed V and J ends, which lost 0 bases and 4 bases, there was a span of 16 bases. This CDR3 is built from 16 residues. Here the CDR3 reads CASSLGNSGTVYGYTF. CDR3 coding DNA: TGCGCCAGCAGCTTGGGAAACTCCGGGACGGTCTATGGCTACACCTTC.

The chain joins TRBV5-1 to TRBJ2-1; D possibly matches TRBD1 or TRBD2 (5 bases each). CDR3 length: 14 amino acids. Germline V lookup: CDR1 SGHRS, CDR2 YFSETQ. V dropped 4 bases and J dropped 7 bases, with 15 bases sitting between them. The CDR3 nucleotides are TGCGCCAGCAGCCTTACCGGGACGTGGAATGAGCAGTTCTTC. It is translated as CASSLTGTWNEQFF.

This clonotype has a handful of counts. J is TRBJ2-7 and V is TRBV27; 8 positions match TRBD2. The CDR3 is made up of 14 amino acids. The V gene's germline CDR1 is MNHEY and CDR2 SMNVEV (reference sequence). V trimming: 5 bases; J trimming: 3 bases; junction bases outside the gene matches: 6. The CDR3 DNA reads as TGTGCCAGCAGTCGAGCGGGGGCCCTCTACGAGCAGTACTTC. Translating it yields CASSRAGALYEQYF.

This clonotype has more than one count but fewer than ten. V is TRBV6-1 and J is TRBJ1-1; D is unresolved. Germline CDR1 and CDR2: MNHNS and SASEGT. V was cut by 7 bases and J by 4 bases, with 10 bases left in between. This CDR3 contains 12 residues. Written as DNA, the CDR3 is TGTGCCAGCAACCCGCGGGCCACTGAAGCTTTCTTT. It translates to CASNPRATEAFF.

The chain joins TRBV29-1 to TRBJ1-1, with D possibly matching TRBD1 (6 bases). V was trimmed by 6 bases and J by 8 bases, leaving 10 bases between them. The germline gives CDR1 SQVTM, CDR2 ANQGSEA. The CDR3 sequence is 10 residues long. CDR3 region: CSVQGVEAFF. The CDR3 DNA sequence: TGCAGCGTACAGGGCGTGGAAGCTTTCTTT. The full variable domain, completed using reference TRBV29-1 and TRBJ1-1, is SAVISQKPSRDICQRGTSLTIQCQVDSQVTMMFWYRQQPGQSLTLIATANQGSEATYESGFVIDKFPISRPNLTFSTLTVSNMSPEDSSIYLCSVQGVEAFFGQGTRLTVV.

The chain couples TRBV21-1 to TRBJ2-5; the D call TRBD1 from the table was never checked on the DNA. TRBV21-1 is a documented pseudogene. The CDR3 runs 13 residues. In nucleotides, the CDR3 is TGTGCCCACAGGGGACAGGGAAAGGAGACCCAGTACTTC. It translates to CAHRGQGKETQYF.

The rearrangement joins TRBV4-2 to TRBJ2-5, with D hard to call. This CDR3 is built from 13 residues. The germline V gene has CDR1 LGHNA and CDR2 YNFKEQ. V was pared by 0 bases and J by 5 bases, with 7 bases between. This chain's CDR3 is CASSQDDRETQYF. CDR3 bases: TGTGCCAGCAGCCAAGATGACCGGGAGACCCAGTACTTC.

This clonotype showed up just a few times. The CDR3: CASTPGMKAREQFF. The CDR3 region has the DNA TGCGCCAGCACCCCGGGGATGAAAGCGCGTGAGCAGTTCTTC. The J gene is TRBJ2-1, the V gene TRBV4-1; possible D gene TRBD2, 5 bases. The CDR3 has 14 amino acids. V was trimmed by 7 bases and J by 9 bases, leaving 19 bases between them. Germline loops: CDR1 MGHRA, CDR2 YSYEKL.

This clonotype was recorded a few times. This chain uses TRBV20-1 with TRBJ2-6; possibly TRBD1 for D (5 bases). This CDR3 has 16 residues. Trimming took 4 bases from V and 4 from J, leaving 17 bases between them. Per the germline V gene, CDR1 is DFQATT and CDR2 is SNEGSKA (reference sequence). The CDR3 sequence is CSATTLRASGANVLTF. The CDR3 DNA follows: TGCAGTGCTACGACCCTCAGGGCCTCCGGGGCCAACGTCCTGACTTTC.

The genes are TRBV20-1 and TRBJ1-3; 10 bases agree with TRBD1. This CDR3 is built from 16 residues. J gave up 1 base and V 6 bases, and 9 bases lay outside the gene matches. Germline values: CDR1 DFQATT, CDR2 SNEGSKA (reference sequence). Written as DNA, the CDR3 is TGCAGTGCCGCAATCCGGACAGGGGGTTCTGGAAACACCATATATTTT. Translated, it gives CSAAIRTGGSGNTIYF.

The gene calls are TRBV29-1 and TRBJ1-5; D unresolved. The CDR3 loop spans 13 amino acids. The V end was cut by 0 bases, the J end by 0 bases, with 3 bases between. Germline lookup yields CDR1 SQVTM and CDR2 ANQGSEA. CDR3 residues: CSVEENSNQPQHF. Here the CDR3 DNA reads TGCAGCGTTGAAGAGAATAGCAATCAGCCCCAGCATTTT. Based on the CDR3 plus reference TRBV29-1 and TRBJ1-5, the full variable domain is SAVISQKPSRDICQRGTSLTIQCQVDSQVTMMFWYRQQPGQSLTLIATANQGSEATYESGFVIDKFPISRPNLTFSTLTVSNMSPEDSSIYLCSVEENSNQPQHFGDGTRLSIL.

The V and J genes are TRBV10-3 and TRBJ2-7; 11 bases are shared with TRBD1. The CDR3 is 19 residues long. Germline CDR1 ENHRY, CDR2 SYGVKD. Trimming at V came to 5 bases and at J to 0 bases, leaving 15 bases not matched to a gene. In nucleotides, the CDR3 is TGTGCCATCAGTACAAAGCTCGGGACAGGGGGTGAGGGCTCCTACGAGCAGTACTTC. Protein sequence: CAISTKLGTGGEGSYEQYF.

This clonotype has just a few counts. The V gene is TRBV30, the J gene TRBJ2-7; tentative D call: TRBD1 (5 bases). There are 13 residues in the CDR3. Germline V lookup: CDR1 GTSNPN, CDR2 SVGIG (reference sequence). Between the trimmed V and J ends, which lost 0 bases and 6 bases, there was a span of 12 bases. The DNA of the CDR3 is TGTGCCTGGAGTGTACAAGGGGAAGGCGAGCAGTACTTC. It specifies CAWSVQGEGEQYF.

The chain is built from TRBV6-2 or TRBV6-3 and TRBJ1-2, with D unclear. The germline V gene encodes CDR1 MNHEY and CDR2 SVGEGT. Trimming stripped 8 bases from V and 4 bases from J, with 14 bases between. The CDR3 spans 13 residues. The CDR3 DNA follows: TGTGCCAGCGGTCGGCCAGGCGCCTATGGCTACACCTTC. Protein product: CASGRPGAYGYTF.

This chain joins TRBV18 and TRBJ2-7, with D perhaps matching TRBD1 (5 bases). This CDR3 has 15 residues. Looked up from germline, CDR1 is KGHSH and CDR2 is LQKENI. V lost 1 base to trimming and J lost 0 bases, with 10 bases between them. In nucleotides, the CDR3 is TGTGCCAGCTCACCACGACAAGACAGCTCCTACGAGCAGTACTTC. This translates into CASSPRQDSSYEQYF.

The chain recombines TRBV20-1 with TRBJ2-7; 11 positions match TRBD1. Germline-derived CDR1 and CDR2 are DFQATT and SNEGSKA (reference sequence). V was pared by 5 bases and J by 4 bases, with 1 base of the junction left unmatched. The CDR3 has 12 amino acids. The DNA of the CDR3 is TGCAGTGCTTGGGACAGGGGGTACGAGCAGTACTTC. Its protein product is CSAWDRGYEQYF.

The sample holds many counts of this clonotype. The chain has TRBV12-3 or TRBV12-4 and TRBJ2-7; D might be TRBD2 (5 bases). The CDR3 spans 12 residues. Deletions cut 3 bases from V and 7 bases from J, with 10 bases between. Here the CDR3 DNA reads TGTGCCAGCAGTTTGACTACCCGAGAGCAGTACTTC. It translates to CASSLTTREQYF.